The TCR beta chain under discussion was sequenced for a study of CD8 T cell repertoires and HIV-1 epitope variants (TCRdb year 2020). Regarding the study in general: T cells were stimulated in separate culture wells with each of twenty-five peptides representing autologous and known Gag and Nef epitope variants. The control conditions were a CMV, EBV and flu peptide pool, the Ebola AY9 epitope as a negative control, and a well with no peptide. Running each culture condition in triplicate, except for one peptide done in duplicate, gave a total of 80 to 95 T cell cultures. An aliquot of 1M T cells was saved as an uncultured baseline condition, separate from the approximately 75 T cell cultures. Using the EasySep Human T Cell Enrichment Kit, T cells were enriched and then co-cultured with an equal number of autologous T cell-negative cells acting as antigen-presenting cells. The epitopes tested covered three Gag epitope families plus Nef HW9 and YT9. For around 10 days the cultures were kept in IMDM with gentamicin, and on days 3 and 7 half of the media was changed with IL-2, IL-7 and IL-15 added. Broader findings and caveats from the paper: The assay identified only TCR beta chains and indicated proliferation in response to antigen, without indicating T cell function or cytokine profile. Nine antigen-specific TCR beta clonotypes were identified, and about 6 of them appeared cross-reactive for autologous or known escape epitope variants. The Nef KF9 family was recognized by five clonotypes and the HW9 family by one, and no responses to the TAALDMSHF plasma variant were observed.

The EasySep Human CD8+ T Cell Enrichment Kit was used on day 10 to isolate CD8+ T cells from every culture. The immunoSEQ platform was used to sequence TCR beta CDR3 regions at survey depth. The QIAamp DNA micro kit was used to extract genomic DNA from every cultured and uncultured CD8+ T cell population. Turning to the authors' computational methods: Samples with fewer than 5,000 productive reads were excluded, which removed about 6% of the roughly 75 HIV peptide-stimulated cultures. A MANAFEST web app trimmed sequences to CDR3 and removed nonproductive sequences, CDR3s under 5 amino acids, and those not starting C or ending F/W. Antigen-specific clonotypes had to expand in at least 2 of 3 replicates versus no-peptide control at FDR 0.01, only within one epitope family. A specific clonotype also had to show a frequency at least fivefold higher than in wells stimulated with peptides from other epitope families. TCRdb's version of the immuneACCESS table is confined to in-frame rearrangements and falls short of the full clone set. An unresolved V gene accounts for under half of the shortfall where checked; the remainder is of unknown origin. D and trimming come from the DNA, and the V and J calls and clone size come from that table. In all, the sample holds 80,000 to 95,000 clones, and roughly 80% of those were seen once. The ten largest account for roughly 24% of the sample.

As regards this clone: Its antigen specificity is not known. No base quality information exists; no much larger clone differs at one position.

Relative to germline, V is missing 5 bases and J is missing 0 bases, with 6 bases of the junction outside any gene match. Including cysteine and phenylalanine, the CDR3 has 17 amino acids. Only the CDR3 part of the read is kept: 51 bases, read in frame from the first base. As encoded in the germline V gene, CDR1 is SGHVS while CDR2 is FNYEAQ. This TCR derives from a male donor with HIV. Sequencing input: uncultured baseline CD8+ T cells from peripheral blood mononuclear cells (PBMCs). The receptor chain draws on TRBV7-6 and TRBJ2-1; 11 bases in the middle match TRBD2. The CDR3 protein is CASSELLAGVSYNEQFF. The nucleotides are TGTGCCAGCAGCGAACTACTAGCGGGGGTCTCCTACAATGAGCAGTTCTTC. With all but the CDR3 taken from the reference TRBV7-6 and TRBJ2-1 genes, the full variable domain is: GAGVSQSPRYKVTKRGQDVALRCDPISGHVSLYWYRQALGQGPEFLTYFNYEAQQDKSGLPNDRFSAERPEGSISTLTIQRTEQRDSAMYRCASSELLAGVSYNEQFFGPGTRLTVL.